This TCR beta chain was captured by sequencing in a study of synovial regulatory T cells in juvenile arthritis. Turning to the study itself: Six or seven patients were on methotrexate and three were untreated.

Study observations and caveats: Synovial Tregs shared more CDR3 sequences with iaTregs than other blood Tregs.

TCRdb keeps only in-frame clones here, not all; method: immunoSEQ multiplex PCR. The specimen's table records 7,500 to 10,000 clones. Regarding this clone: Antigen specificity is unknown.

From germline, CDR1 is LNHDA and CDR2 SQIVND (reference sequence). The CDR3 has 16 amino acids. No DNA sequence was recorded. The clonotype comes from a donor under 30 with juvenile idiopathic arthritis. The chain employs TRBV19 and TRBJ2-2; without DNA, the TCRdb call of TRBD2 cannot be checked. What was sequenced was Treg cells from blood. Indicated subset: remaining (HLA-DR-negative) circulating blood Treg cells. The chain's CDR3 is CASSTLSSGDTGELFF.